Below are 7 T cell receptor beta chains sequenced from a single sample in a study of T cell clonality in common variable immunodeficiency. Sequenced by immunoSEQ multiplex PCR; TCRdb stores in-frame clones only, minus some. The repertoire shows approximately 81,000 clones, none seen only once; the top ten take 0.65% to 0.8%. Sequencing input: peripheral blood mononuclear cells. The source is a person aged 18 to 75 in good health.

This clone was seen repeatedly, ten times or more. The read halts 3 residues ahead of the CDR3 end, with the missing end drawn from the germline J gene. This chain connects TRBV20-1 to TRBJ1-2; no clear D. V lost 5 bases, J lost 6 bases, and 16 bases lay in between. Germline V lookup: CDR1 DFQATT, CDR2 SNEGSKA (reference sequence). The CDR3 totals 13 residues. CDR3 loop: CSAGKRGYHGYTF. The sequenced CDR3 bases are TGCAGTGCTGGTAAACGAGGGTACCATGGC.

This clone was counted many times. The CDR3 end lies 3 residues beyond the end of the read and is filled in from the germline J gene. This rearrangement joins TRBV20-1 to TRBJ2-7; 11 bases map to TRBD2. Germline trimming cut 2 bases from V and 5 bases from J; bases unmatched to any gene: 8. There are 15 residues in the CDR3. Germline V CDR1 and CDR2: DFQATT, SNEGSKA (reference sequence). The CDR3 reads CSARRTSGLRDEQYF. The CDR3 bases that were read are TGCAGTGCTAGACGGACTAGCGGGTTGCGCGACGAG.

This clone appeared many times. The sequenced CDR3 bases are TGTGCCAGCAGCCCGGGTACTAGCGGGACCTACAATGAG. Protein: CASSPGTSGTYNE. From start to end, the CDR3 is CASSPGTSGTYNEQFF. This sequence joins TRBV7-6 and TRBJ2-1, with 10 bases fitting TRBD2. From the germline J gene comes the end of the CDR3, since the read stops 3 residues before it. The CDR3 loop spans 16 amino acids. The ends lost 5 bases at V and 2 bases at J; junction bases unmatched: 6. Germline assignment: CDR1 SGHVS and CDR2 FNYEAQ. The full variable domain, with the rest looked up from reference TRBV7-6 and TRBJ2-1, is GAGVSQSPRYKVTKRGQDVALRCDPISGHVSLYWYRQALGQGPEFLTYFNYEAQQDKSGLPNDRFSAERPEGSISTLTIQRTEQRDSAMYRCASSPGTSGTYNEQFFGPGTRLTVL.

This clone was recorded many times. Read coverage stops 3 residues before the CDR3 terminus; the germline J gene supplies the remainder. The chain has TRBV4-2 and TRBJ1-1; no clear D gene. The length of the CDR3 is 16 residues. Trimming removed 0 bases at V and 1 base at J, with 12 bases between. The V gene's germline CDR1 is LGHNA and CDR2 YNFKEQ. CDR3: CASSQELGRGNTEAFF. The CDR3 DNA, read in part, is TGTGCCAGCAGCCAAGAATTAGGACGGGGGAACACTGAA.

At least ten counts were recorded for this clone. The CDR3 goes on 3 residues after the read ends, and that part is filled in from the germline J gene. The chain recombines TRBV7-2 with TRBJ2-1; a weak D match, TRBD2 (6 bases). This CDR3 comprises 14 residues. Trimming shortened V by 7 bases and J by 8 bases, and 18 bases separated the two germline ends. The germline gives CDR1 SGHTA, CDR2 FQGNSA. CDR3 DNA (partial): TGTGCCAGCAACATGGACCGGGGGAGCGATGAG. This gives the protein CASNMDRGSDE. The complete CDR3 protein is CASNMDRGSDEQFF.

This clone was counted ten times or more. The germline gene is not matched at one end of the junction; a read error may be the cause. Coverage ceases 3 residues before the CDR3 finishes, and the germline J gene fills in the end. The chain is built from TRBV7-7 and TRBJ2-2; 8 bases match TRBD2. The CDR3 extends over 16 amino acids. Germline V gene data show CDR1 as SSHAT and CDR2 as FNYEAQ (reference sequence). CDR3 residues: CASSLAAGVGTGELFF. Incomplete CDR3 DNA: TGTGCTAGCAGCTTAGCAGCGGGAGTAGGGACCGGGGAG.

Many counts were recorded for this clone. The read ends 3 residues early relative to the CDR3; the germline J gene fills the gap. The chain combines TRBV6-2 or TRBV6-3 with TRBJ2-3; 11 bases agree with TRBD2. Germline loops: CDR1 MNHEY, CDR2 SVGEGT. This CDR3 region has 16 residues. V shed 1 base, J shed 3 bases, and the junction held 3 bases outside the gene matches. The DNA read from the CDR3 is TGTGCCAGCAGTTACTTGTTAGCGGGAGGGACAGATACG. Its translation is CASSYLLAGGTDT. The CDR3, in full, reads CASSYLLAGGTDTQYF.